This T cell receptor (beta chain) was sequenced during a study of monozygotic twins with inflammatory bowel disease. General study points: Distinction of different T cell subtypes was not possible. No repertoire similarity difference was seen between concordant and discordant twins; power was possibly limited.

The study subjected TCRalpha and TCRbeta cDNA to two nested PCRs of approximately 16 and 9 cycles. TCRdb re-called the 5' RACE reads and catalogs CDR3 proteins one per entry, DNA excluded. The data include about 380,000 distinct CDR3 sequences; the top ten clones carry about 2.5%. The CDR3 totals 11 residues. Germline V gene lookup returns CDR1 MNHEY and CDR2 SVGEGT. As to this clonotype: What it binds is not known.

This chain links TRBV6-2 or TRBV6-3 with TRBJ2-7; TCRdb's D call, TRBD1, is unchecked because there is no DNA. This clonotype was obtained from a human donor with ulcerative colitis or Crohn's disease, or a healthy co-twin of an affected twin (not recorded which). The sequencing sample was made of blood. The CDR3 loop reads CASSPGHQQYF.